The 20 T cell receptor beta chains presented below share a single source sample, sequenced in a study of shared clonotypes between healthy human individuals. Profiled with immunoSEQ multiplex PCR; TCRdb holds only in-frame clones, not every one. Among 2,500,000 or so clones listed, around 90% were seen once. Sequenced: naive CD4+ T cells sorted from blood. Subset denoted: CD45RA+ positively selected. These receptors all stem from a man aged 18 to 35 in good health.

J is TRBJ1-2 and V is TRBV6-5, with 10 positions matching TRBD1. With 6 bases clipped from V and 6 bases from J, the junction kept 4 bases outside the gene matches. This CDR3 spans 13 amino acids. Germline V gene lookup returns CDR1 MNHEY and CDR2 SVGAGI. CDR3 sequence (DNA): TGTGCCAGCAGGCGCGGGACAGGGGATGGCTACACCTTC. This gives the protein CASRRGTGDGYTF.

The chain has TRBV5-1 and TRBJ1-5; tentative D call: TRBD1 (6 bases). The length of the CDR3 is 15 residues. CDR1 and CDR2 from the germline V gene are SGHRS and YFSETQ. The V gene lost 2 bases and the J gene lost 5 bases, with 14 bases spanning the gap. This chain's CDR3 is CASSLAGVRDQPQHF. CDR3 bases: TGCGCCAGCAGCTTAGCAGGGGTTAGAGATCAGCCCCAGCATTTT. The full variable domain, completed using reference TRBV5-1 and TRBJ1-5, is KAGVTQTPRYLIKTRGQQVTLSCSPISGHRSVSWYQQTPGQGLQFLFEYFSETQRNKGNFPGRFSGRQFSNSRSEMNVSTLELGDSALYLCASSLAGVRDQPQHFGDGTRLSIL.

CDR3 protein: CASSLQGVRADTQYF. CDR3 sequence (DNA): TGTGCCAGCAGTTTACAAGGGGTACGGGCAGATACGCAGTATTTT. The chain combines TRBV28 with TRBJ2-3; D might be TRBD1 (5 bases). V lost 2 bases and J 4 bases, leaving 13 bases between the germline ends. CDR3 length: 15 residues. The V gene's germline CDR1 is MDHEN and CDR2 SYDVKM.

With regard to this clone: Other DNA sequences from this sample encode an identical CDR3 as well. The genes are TRBV2 and TRBJ1-6; D perhaps matches TRBD1 (5 bases). This CDR3 has 14 amino acids. The V end lost 5 bases, the J end lost 6 bases, and 11 bases lay between the germline ends. Germline V lookup: CDR1 SNHLY, CDR2 FYNNEI. As DNA, the CDR3 is TGTGCCAGCAGTCTGGGGGGATTTAATTCACCCCTCCACTTT. Amino acids: CASSLGGFNSPLHF.

The chain is built from TRBV18 and TRBJ1-3; D unclear. There are 17 residues in the CDR3. Germline V lookup: CDR1 KGHSH, CDR2 LQKENI. V gave up 2 bases and J gave up 0 bases, with 14 bases separating them. The CDR3 loop is CASSPVMRLSSGNTIYF. CDR3 sequence (DNA): TGTGCCAGCTCACCAGTTATGCGTTTGAGCTCTGGAAACACCATATATTTT.

This sequence joins TRBV4-1 and TRBJ2-5; 7 bases align to TRBD2. The junction had 3 bases not matched to a gene; V was cut back by 4 bases and J by 1 base. Germline values: CDR1 MGHRA, CDR2 YSYEKL. The CDR3 runs 14 residues. The CDR3 DNA sequence: TGCGCCAGCAGCCCCGGGGGGTTCCAAGAGACCCAGTACTTC. Translation gives CASSPGGFQETQYF.

As for this clone: This specimen includes other DNA sequences encoding the same CDR3. The gene calls are TRBV6-1 and TRBJ1-5; 9 bases align to TRBD1. V lost 3 bases, J lost 4 bases, and 1 base stayed unmatched. CDR1 MNHNS and CDR2 SASEGT come from the germline V gene. The CDR3 has 14 residues. CDR3 DNA sequence: TGTGCCAGCAGTGAGACAGGGGGGAATCAGCCCCAGCATTTT. It is translated as CASSETGGNQPQHF.

The rearrangement joins TRBV5-1 to TRBJ2-2, with D hard to call. V was trimmed by 3 bases and J by 6 bases, leaving 12 bases between them. The germline V gene has CDR1 SGHRS and CDR2 YFSETQ. The CDR3 sequence is 14 residues long. The DNA for the CDR3 is TGCGCCAGCAGCTCCGACTGGACGGCCGGGGAGCTGTTTTTT. This gives the protein CASSSDWTAGELFF.

The chain links TRBV19 to TRBJ1-3; no clear D gene. Trimming took off 5 bases at V and 0 bases at J, with 8 bases between the two ends. CDR1 LNHDA and CDR2 SQIVND come from the germline V gene (reference sequence). The CDR3 sequence is 14 residues long. The CDR3 here is CASSPSVSGNTIYF. The CDR3 DNA follows: TGTGCCAGTAGTCCCTCGGTCTCTGGAAACACCATATATTTT.

The CDR3: CASSGVEGGNSPLHF. As DNA, the CDR3 is TGCGCCAGCAGCGGGGTGGAAGGCGGTAATTCACCCCTCCACTTT. The V call is TRBV5-1, the J call TRBJ1-6; unclear D gene. Germline V gene sequence: CDR1 SGHRS, CDR2 YFSETQ. This CDR3 has 15 amino acids. V lost 4 bases to trimming and J lost 6 bases, with 14 bases between them.

This chain joins TRBV7-2 and TRBJ2-1, with unresolved D. With 2 bases removed from V and 6 bases from J, the gap between germline ends came to 11 bases. This CDR3 contains 14 residues. CDR1 and CDR2 (germline): SGHTA, FQGNSA. This CDR3 is CASSLTIGVNEQFF. The CDR3 nucleotides read TGTGCCAGCAGCTTAACGATAGGAGTCAATGAGCAGTTCTTC.

V is TRBV6-5 and J is TRBJ2-3, with 7 bases aligning to TRBD2. CDR3 length: 15 amino acids. Germline V gene sequence: CDR1 MNHEY, CDR2 SVGAGI. The junction had 4 bases not matched to a gene; V was cut back by 4 bases and J by 0 bases. This CDR3 is CASSSSGGSTDTQYF. The CDR3 DNA reads TGTGCCAGCAGTTCATCGGGGGGAAGCACAGATACGCAGTATTTT.

The J gene is TRBJ2-7, the V gene TRBV5-5, with 7 bases that match TRBD1. J gave up 3 bases and V 3 bases, and 3 bases lay outside the gene matches. CDR3 size: 13 residues. CDR1 and CDR2 from the germline V gene are SGHKS and YYEKEE (reference sequence). The DNA of the CDR3 is TGTGCCAGCAGCTGGGGACAGAACTACGAGCAGTACTTC. This codes for CASSWGQNYEQYF.

This clone was picked up one time. This rearrangement joins TRBV19 to TRBJ2-7, with TRBD2 matching over 13 bases. The CDR3 extends over 16 amino acids. J lost 1 base, V lost 4 bases, and 4 bases had no gene match. The germline gives CDR1 LNHDA, CDR2 SQIVND (reference sequence). This CDR3 is CASSTRTSGSSYEQYF. In DNA, the CDR3 is TGTGCCAGTAGTACTCGGACTAGCGGGAGTTCCTACGAGCAGTACTTC.

The chain couples TRBV6-1 to TRBJ2-7; the match to TRBD2 covers 9 bases. V was clipped by 8 bases and J by 5 bases; unmatched bases: 10. This CDR3 comprises 14 residues. CDR1 MNHNS and CDR2 SASEGT come from the germline V gene. CDR3 in amino acids: CASVGLARENEQYF. DNA of the CDR3: TGTGCCAGCGTAGGACTAGCGAGAGAAAACGAGCAGTACTTC.

The chain couples TRBV28 to TRBJ1-2, with D possibly TRBD1 on 6 matching bases. V dropped 1 base and J dropped 2 bases, with 8 bases sitting between them. Germline V CDR1 and CDR2: MDHEN, SYDVKM. CDR3 length equals 14 residues. This CDR3 is CASSLLGQNYGYTF. The CDR3 DNA is TGTGCCAGCAGTTTATTAGGACAGAACTATGGCTACACCTTC.

V and J are TRBV28 and TRBJ2-7; D perhaps matches TRBD2 (6 bases). The germline V gene encodes CDR1 MDHEN and CDR2 SYDVKM. The germline V and J ends were trimmed by 2 bases and 0 bases, with 14 bases remaining between them. This CDR3 region has 16 residues. The CDR3 reads CASSLEGLTHSYEQYF. DNA of the CDR3: TGTGCCAGCAGTTTAGAGGGACTCACCCACTCCTACGAGCAGTACTTC.

The chain couples TRBV7-2 to TRBJ1-3; possible D gene TRBD1, 5 bases. The CDR3 is 15 amino acids. Germline V gives CDR1 SGHTA, CDR2 FQGNSA. V was pared by 4 bases and J by 0 bases, with 10 bases between. The CDR3 coding sequence is TGTGCCAGCAGCTCGGGGCCTTTCTCTGGAAACACCATATATTTT. This encodes CASSSGPFSGNTIYF.

The chain combines TRBV28 with TRBJ1-4, with TRBD1 identical over 9 bases. Trimming cost V 6 bases and J 9 bases; bases outside gene matches: 11. This CDR3 region has 15 residues. CDR1 and CDR2 from the germline V gene are MDHEN and SYDVKM. CDR3 sequence reads: CASSKSGTGNKKLFF. The CDR3 DNA reads as TGTGCCAGCAGCAAATCCGGGACAGGGAATAAAAAACTGTTTTTT.

The gene calls are TRBV19 and TRBJ2-7; the match to TRBD1 covers 11 bases. This CDR3 spans 14 amino acids. CDR1 is LNHDA, CDR2 SQIVND, per germline (reference sequence). Trimming removed 6 bases from V and 6 bases from J; junction bases left unmatched: 7. CDR3 DNA sequence: TGTGCCAGTAGGGAGGACAGGGGGCTCGGCGAGCAGTACTTC. Protein product: CASREDRGLGEQYF.